These T cell receptor beta chains were read from a single sample in a study of blood T cell repertoires in COVID-19. The protocol was immunoSEQ multiplex PCR, while the TCRdb copy is restricted to in-frame clones and leaves out a portion. The table includes around 190,000 clones, 79% detected once. The sequenced material came from peripheral blood. Receptors were obtained from a woman between 35 and 50 years old with COVID-19, enrolled during active disease. Both conserved end residues are part of each CDR3. The D gene is left open where the match is weak. Clone size is given for some rows only: seen once, a few or many times, or a class if the clone is expanded.

CDR3nt: TGTGCCAGTAGTACCTATACCGGGACAGGCTTTGATTCACCCCTCCACTTT; CDR3aa: CASSTYTGTGFDSPLHF; d_gene: TRBD1; v_gene: TRBV19; j_gene: TRBJ1-6; abundance: -
CDR3nt: TGTGCCTGGAATAAGGGACAGGGAAAGCGGGACACCTTC; CDR3aa: CAWNKGQGKRDTF; d_gene: TRBD1; v_gene: TRBV30; j_gene: TRBJ1-2; abundance: few
CDR3nt: TGTGCCAGCAGCCCTCCCCGGACAGGGGGGTTAGGGGAGACCCAGTACTTC; CDR3aa: CASSPPRTGGLGETQYF; d_gene: TRBD1; v_gene: TRBV5-4; j_gene: TRBJ2-5; abundance: -
CDR3nt: TGTGCCAGCAGCTTCACAGGGCCGACACTCAATCAGCCCCAGCATTTT; CDR3aa: CASSFTGPTLNQPQHF; d_gene: -; v_gene: TRBV7-8; j_gene: TRBJ1-5; abundance: -
CDR3nt: TGTGCCAGCTCACCACCGGGACAGACTAATGAAAAACTGTTTTTT; CDR3aa: CASSPPGQTNEKLFF; d_gene: TRBD1; v_gene: TRBV18; j_gene: TRBJ1-4; abundance: -
CDR3nt: TGTGCCAGCAGTTTATTTGAGGGACTCCCCAATGAGCAGTTCTTC; CDR3aa: CASSLFEGLPNEQFF; d_gene: -; v_gene: TRBV27; j_gene: TRBJ2-1; abundance: -
CDR3nt: TGTGCCAGCAGGCCCTTGGCAGGACTACTTAACTATGGCTACACCTTC; CDR3aa: CASRPLAGLLNYGYTF; d_gene: -; v_gene: TRBV27; j_gene: TRBJ1-2; abundance: -
CDR3nt: TGTGCCAGCAGCAGAACAGGGGTCCATGGCTACACCTTC; CDR3aa: CASSRTGVHGYTF; d_gene: TRBD1; v_gene: TRBV5-4; j_gene: TRBJ1-2; abundance: -
CDR3nt: TGCGCCAGCAGCCAACCTGACCGGACTTGGACCGGGGAGCTGTTTTTT; CDR3aa: CASSQPDRTWTGELFF; d_gene: -; v_gene: TRBV4-1; j_gene: TRBJ2-2; abundance: few
CDR3nt: TGTGCCAGCAGCCATTTACAGCCCGGGGAGCTGTTTTTT; CDR3aa: CASSHLQPGELFF; d_gene: -; v_gene: TRBV3-1/TRBV3-2; j_gene: TRBJ2-2; abundance: few
CDR3nt: TGTGCCTGGAGTCAGGGGTCCGGGCTCCTAGGAGAGACCCAGTACTTC; CDR3aa: CAWSQGSGLLGETQYF; d_gene: -; v_gene: TRBV30; j_gene: TRBJ2-5; abundance: -
CDR3nt: TGCGCCAGCAGCCCCCCTCTAGCGGTAGGCACAGATACGCAGTATTTT; CDR3aa: CASSPPLAVGTDTQYF; d_gene: TRBD2; v_gene: TRBV4-1; j_gene: TRBJ2-3; abundance: -